This TCR beta chain came from a study of cytomegalovirus exposure and HLA in healthy donors. In the case of this clone: The antigen remains unidentified.

Study results and caveats: Analysis was carried out at a later point, and it linked a missense DCLRE1C variant to TCR beta V- and J-gene trimming.

Researchers ran the PCR with 60 Vbeta and 13 Jbeta primers. Method: immunoSEQ multiplex PCR; TCRdb's copy keeps in-frame clones and lacks some. This repertoire shows 110,000 to 150,000 clones, about four fifths found once; its top ten account for under 5%. With V trimmed by 5 bases and J by 0 bases, 4 bases remained unmatched. This CDR3 contains 14 residues. CDR1 and CDR2 (germline): SEHNR, FQNEAQ (reference sequence). This TCR came from a middle-aged man in good health and CMV-seronegative. The rearrangement links TRBV7-9 to TRBJ2-7; 7 nucleotides align to TRBD1. Sequenced: PBMCs. CDR3 amino acids: CASSPRDSSYEQYF. The CDR3 nucleotides read TGTGCCAGCAGCCCGAGGGACAGCTCCTACGAGCAGTACTTC.